The following is a T cell receptor (beta chain) sequence with its context. Antigen unknown. This entry is derived from a study of PD-1 blockade in classical Hodgkin lymphoma. Germline V gene data show CDR1 as SGHVS and CDR2 as FNYEAQ. The CDR3 consists of 17 residues. V lost 5 bases to trimming and J lost 5 bases, with 24 bases between them. Study observations and caveats: According to reports, newly diagnosed patients had lower baseline TCR diversity than healthy donors, and relapsed/refractory patients had lower baseline TCR diversity still. Anyone who began nivolumab under 1 year after ASCT was excluded. At C4D1, TCR diversity had climbed significantly for CD4+ cells, though not for CD8+ cells.

Relapse was seen in all patients after autologous stem cell transplantation, and brentuximab vedotin exposure was variable. PBMCs were thawed, and CD8+ T cells were then isolated from them by magnetic negative selection. Progressive disease, partial response or complete response was each patient's best response. Sequencing was performed with immunoSEQ multiplex PCR; in TCRdb, only in-frame clones are kept and a portion is missing. The sample lists under 6,000 clones; 70% to 85% were seen once. The sequencing here drew on CD8+ T cells from blood, taken at baseline. This TCR was recovered from a human donor with classical Hodgkin lymphoma. The V call is TRBV7-6, the J call TRBJ2-5, with D maybe TRBD2 (5 bases). For the CDR3, the DNA is TGTGCCAGCAGCGTCACGGCCCAGGTGCGTTGGGAGGAGACCCAGTACTTC. It translates to CASSVTAQVRWEETQYF. The full variable domain, with the rest looked up from reference TRBV7-6 and TRBJ2-5, is GAGVSQSPRYKVTKRGQDVALRCDPISGHVSLYWYRQALGQGPEFLTYFNYEAQQDKSGLPNDRFSAERPEGSISTLTIQRTEQRDSAMYRCASSVTAQVRWEETQYFGPGTRLLVL.